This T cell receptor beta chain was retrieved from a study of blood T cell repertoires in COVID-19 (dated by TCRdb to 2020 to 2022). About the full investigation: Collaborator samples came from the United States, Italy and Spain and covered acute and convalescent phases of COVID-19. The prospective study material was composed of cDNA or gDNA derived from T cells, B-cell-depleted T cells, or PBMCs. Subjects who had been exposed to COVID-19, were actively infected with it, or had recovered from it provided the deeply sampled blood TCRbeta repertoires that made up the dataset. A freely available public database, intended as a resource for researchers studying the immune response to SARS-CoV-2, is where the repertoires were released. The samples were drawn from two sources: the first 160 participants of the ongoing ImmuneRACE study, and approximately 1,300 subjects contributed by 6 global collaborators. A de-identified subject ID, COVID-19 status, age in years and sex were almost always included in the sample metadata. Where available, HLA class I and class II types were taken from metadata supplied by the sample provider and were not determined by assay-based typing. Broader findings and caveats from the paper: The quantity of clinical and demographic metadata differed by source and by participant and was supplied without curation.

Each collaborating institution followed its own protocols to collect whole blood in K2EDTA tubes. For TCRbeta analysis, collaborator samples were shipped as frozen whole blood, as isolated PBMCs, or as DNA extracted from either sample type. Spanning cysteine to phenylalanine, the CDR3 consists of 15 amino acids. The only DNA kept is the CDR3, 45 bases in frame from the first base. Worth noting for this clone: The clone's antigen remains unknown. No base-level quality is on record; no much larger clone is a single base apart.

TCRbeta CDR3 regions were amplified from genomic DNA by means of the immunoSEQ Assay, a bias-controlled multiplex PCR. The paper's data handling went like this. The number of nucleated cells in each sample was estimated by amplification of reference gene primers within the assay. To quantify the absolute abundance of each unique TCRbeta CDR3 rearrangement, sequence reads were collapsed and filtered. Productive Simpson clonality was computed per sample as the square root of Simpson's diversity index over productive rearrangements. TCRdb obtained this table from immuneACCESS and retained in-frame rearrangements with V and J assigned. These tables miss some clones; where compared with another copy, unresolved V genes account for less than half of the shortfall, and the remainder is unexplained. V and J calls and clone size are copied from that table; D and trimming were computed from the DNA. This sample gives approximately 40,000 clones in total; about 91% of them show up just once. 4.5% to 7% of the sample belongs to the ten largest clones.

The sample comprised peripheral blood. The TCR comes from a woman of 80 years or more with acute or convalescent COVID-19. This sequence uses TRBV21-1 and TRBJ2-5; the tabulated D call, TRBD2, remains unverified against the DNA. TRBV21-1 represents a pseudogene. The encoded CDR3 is CASSTGLAGQETQYF. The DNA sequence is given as TGTGCCAGCAGCACCGGACTAGCGGGCCAAGAGACCCAGTACTTC.